One T cell receptor (beta chain) is described in this entry. Its antigen is unknown. The data belong to a study of T cell responses to AZD1222 COVID-19 vaccine. The CDR3 has 12 residues. V was trimmed by 3 bases and J by 3 bases, leaving 5 bases between them. The germline V gene encodes CDR1 SEHNR and CDR2 FQNEAQ (reference sequence). Data came from immunoSEQ multiplex PCR; TCRdb stores just in-frame clones and leaves some out. This sample has roughly 33,000 clones, with 75% to 85% found just once. Study-level points and caveats: Only after the peak T cell response were repertoires sampled. Donors skewed white British and female; clonal diversity was possibly underestimated. Reportedly, close to half of spike-specific TCRs are directed against unmutated variant regions.

V and J are TRBV7-9 and TRBJ1-1; no reliable D call. The starting material was peripheral blood, obtained 28 days after the second AZD1222 dose. This TCR came from an adult who received the AZD1222 COVID-19 vaccine. CDR3 nucleotide sequence: TGTGCCAGCAGCTTTGGGGACACTGAAGCTTTCTTT. This gives the protein CASSFGDTEAFF.